Below are 4 T cell receptor beta chains sequenced from a single sample in a study of T cells in Graves' hyperthyroidism and ophthalmopathy. RNA transcripts served as the template for amplifying TCR beta CDR3 regions. The primer set for the first-round RT-PCR of the TCR CDR3 was HTBI. TCRdb redid the calling of the multiplex PCR reads with MiXCR, one entry per CDR3 protein. The sample records under 350,000 distinct CDR3 sequences, around 23% being singletons. Material: blood. The receptor set was obtained from a woman aged 45-65 years with Graves' hyperthyroidism.

As regards this clonotype: Being one base from a much bigger clone, this may be a read error. The rearrangement uses TRBV10-3 and TRBJ2-7; 9 bases align to TRBD1. Matching the DNA end better, TRBJ2-1 makes the J call doubtful. This CDR3 has 14 residues. Germline lookup yields CDR1 ENHRY and CDR2 SYGVKD. The CDR3 DNA sequence: TGTGCCATCAGCGGCCGGGACAGGGCCTACGAGCAGTTCTTC. Translating gives CAISGRDRAYEQFF.

There are many counts of this clonotype. This sequence joins TRBV25-1 and TRBJ2-6; D not resolved. The germline V and J ends were trimmed by 5 bases and 4 bases, with 12 bases remaining between them. Germline CDR1 reads MGHDK; CDR2 reads SYGVNS. CDR3 size: 15 residues. The CDR3 region is CASSLRASGANVLTF. The CDR3 DNA reads as TGTGCCAGCAGTTTACGGGCATCCGGGGCCAACGTCCTGACTTTC.

The rearrangement links TRBV19 to TRBJ2-6; D perhaps matches TRBD2 (5 bases). CDR1 and CDR2 from the germline V gene are LNHDA and SQIVND (reference sequence). This CDR3 region has 18 residues. Trimming took off 3 bases at V and 0 bases at J, with 15 bases between the two ends. CDR3 sequence reads: CASSILLAASSGANVLTF. CDR3 in DNA: TGTGCCAGTAGTATCTTGCTAGCAGCCTCCTCTGGGGCCAACGTCCTGACTTTC.

This clonotype was picked up many times. The chain is built from TRBV7-3 and TRBJ2-1, with 10 bases identical to TRBD2. This CDR3 has 17 amino acids. Germline-derived CDR1 and CDR2 are SGHTA and FQGTGA. The junction had 8 bases not matched to a gene; V was cut back by 1 base and J by 5 bases. For the CDR3, the DNA is TGTGCCAGCAGCTTAATAGCCGGTCTAGCGGGGGACAATGAGCAGTTCTTC. Translated: CASSLIAGLAGDNEQFF.